Listed below are T cell receptor beta chains from one sample, sequenced in a study of OX40 agonist ivuxolimab in advanced cancers. Generated by immunoSEQ multiplex PCR, the TCRdb table keeps only in-frame clones and is missing some. This sample has just over 90,000 clones, with 85% to 95% found just once. The sample was CD4+ or CD8+ T cells sorted from blood, taken in a trial of the OX40 agonist ivuxolimab. The source is an adult with an advanced solid tumor such as melanoma, head and neck, liver or kidney cancer. Each CDR3 is given without its conserved first and last residue.

V: TRBV29-1; J: TRBJ2-5; CDR3: SVAGWRAGRQETQY
V: TRBV29-1; J: TRBJ2-7; CDR3: SVVLTGGNTYEQY
V: TRBV9; J: TRBJ1-2; CDR3: ASSGPVEGFNYGYT
V: TRBV5-1; J: TRBJ1-2; CDR3: ASSLSSGQGFFYGYT
V: TRBV6-6; J: TRBJ2-7; CDR3: ASSPQGFYEQY
V: TRBV27; J: TRBJ1-3; CDR3: ASSFGAGNTIY
V: TRBV7-8; J: TRBJ2-1; CDR3: ASSPRRQGDNNEQF
V: TRBV4-1; J: TRBJ1-5; CDR3: ASSQGRNQPQH
V: TRBV27; J: TRBJ2-5; CDR3: ASSPGLAGGGRETQY
V: TRBV13; J: TRBJ1-4; CDR3: ASSLRVNEKLF
V: TRBV25-1; J: TRBJ1-1; CDR3: ASSIGEYTEAF
V: TRBV5-6; J: TRBJ1-2; CDR3: ASSLGALNYGYT
V: TRBV10-2; J: TRBJ1-5; CDR3: ASSEFTYSNQPQH
V: TRBV19; J: TRBJ2-7; CDR3: ASSPKVPYEQY
V: TRBV4-3; J: TRBJ1-2; CDR3: ASSQVEPPEGYT
V: TRBV6-5; J: TRBJ2-2; CDR3: ASSYGEAGELF
V: TRBV6-1; J: TRBJ2-7; CDR3: ASSEWVGQTYEQY
V: TRBV6-1; J: TRBJ1-5; CDR3: ASRGGENSNQPQH
V: TRBV5-6; J: TRBJ2-5; CDR3: ASSVGQSLTETQY
V: TRBV6-5; J: TRBJ2-3; CDR3: ASSSPGTRTDTQY
V: TRBV2; J: TRBJ1-1; CDR3: ASSEGRTAGGATEAF
V: TRBV9; J: TRBJ1-6; CDR3: ASSVLGGESPLH
V: TRBV13; J: TRBJ2-2; CDR3: ASSAGDTGELF
V: TRBV11-2; J: TRBJ2-7; CDR3: ASTPALTYEQY
V: TRBV14; J: TRBJ2-7; CDR3: ASSQDRTGYYEQY
V: TRBV7-2; J: TRBJ2-7; CDR3: ASSFGSPYEQY
V: TRBV4-3; J: TRBJ2-1; CDR3: ASSPDREYSYNEQF
V: TRBV6-5; J: TRBJ2-5; CDR3: ASSSTSGSWGETQY
V: TRBV27; J: TRBJ1-1; CDR3: ASSPDRMYTEAF
V: TRBV5-1; J: TRBJ2-7; CDR3: ASSYRQGNYEQY
V: TRBV7-3; J: TRBJ2-6; CDR3: ASSLTGGYSSGANVLT
V: TRBV10-2; J: TRBJ2-1; CDR3: ASSAMGLAKNEQF
V: TRBV5-4; J: TRBJ2-4; CDR3: ASSSRDIQY
V: TRBV29-1; J: TRBJ2-7; CDR3: SVRGLNSYEQY
V: TRBV6-6; J: TRBJ2-7; CDR3: ASSPRGQPYEQY
V: TRBV11-2; J: TRBJ2-7; CDR3: ASRRGMSYEQY
V: TRBV11-2; J: TRBJ2-7; CDR3: ASSFILPGYEQY
V: TRBV19; J: TRBJ2-7; CDR3: ASSIAASGPYEQY
V: TRBV7-9; J: TRBJ1-3; CDR3: ASSLGRGAIY
V: TRBV10-3; J: TRBJ2-1; CDR3: AISQGQGEQF
V: TRBV29-1; J: TRBJ1-1; CDR3: SVDSSAEAF
V: TRBV9; J: TRBJ2-1; CDR3: ASSVGTATYNEQF
V: TRBV2; J: TRBJ2-3; CDR3: ATEGAGDTQY